The 11 T cell receptor beta chains given below trace back to one sample, sequenced in a study of CD8+ T cells in alopecia areata. The treatment is: oral pan-JAK inhibitor, 5-10 mg twice daily. It was cDNA, reverse transcribed from extracted RNA, that served as the sequencing template. Using immunoSEQ multiplex PCR, the repertoire was profiled, and TCRdb retains in-frame clones only, with some absent. There are roughly 180,000 clones in the sample; 51% occur only once, and around a tenth lies in the top ten. Material: CD8+ T cells sorted from blood, obtained around week 54, from a patient treated with tofacitinib. The source is a human donor with alopecia areata.

This rearrangement joins TRBV27 to TRBJ1-1, with D unclear. V shed 2 bases and J shed 0 bases, with 13 bases lying between them. Per germline, CDR1 MNHEY and CDR2 SMNVEV (reference sequence). This CDR3 contains 16 residues. The CDR3 DNA sequence: TGTGCCAGCAGTTTAGGAGCCGGGTGGCTGAACACTGAAGCTTTCTTT. Amino acids: CASSLGAGWLNTEAFF.

The CDR3 region is CASSERAGSYGYTF. DNA of the CDR3: TGTGCCAGCAGTGAACGCGCAGGGAGCTATGGCTACACCTTC. V gene TRBV25-1 combines with J gene TRBJ1-2, with a possible D match to TRBD1 (5 bases). This CDR3 has 14 residues. The germline gives CDR1 MGHDK, CDR2 SYGVNS. Trimming shortened V by 2 bases and J by 4 bases, and 11 bases separated the two germline ends.

This clone turned up a few times. The chain recombines TRBV29-1 with TRBJ1-5; the match to TRBD1 covers 7 bases. V dropped 5 bases and J dropped 3; count of bases not matched to a gene: 7. Germline V gene lookup returns CDR1 SQVTM and CDR2 ANQGSEA. There are 14 residues in the CDR3. The chain's CDR3 is CSVSAGGLNQPQHF. CDR3 nucleotide sequence: TGCAGCGTTTCGGCAGGGGGGCTCAATCAGCCCCAGCATTTT. Full variable domain (rest looked up from reference TRBV29-1 and TRBJ1-5): SAVISQKPSRDICQRGTSLTIQCQVDSQVTMMFWYRQQPGQSLTLIATANQGSEATYESGFVIDKFPISRPNLTFSTLTVSNMSPEDSSIYLCSVSAGGLNQPQHFGDGTRLSIL.

This clone was seen a few times. The CDR3 DNA sequence: TGTGCCAGCAGTTTAACGACGAGACTAGCGGGGGAGCGGGAGCAGTACTTC. Its translation is CASSLTTRLAGEREQYF. V is TRBV5-6 and J is TRBJ2-7; 12 nucleotides agree with TRBD2. Trimming cost V 5 bases and J 7 bases; bases outside gene matches: 16. The V gene's germline CDR1 is SGHDT and CDR2 YYEEEE. This CDR3 spans 17 amino acids.

This clone occurred a few times. The chain is built from TRBV13 and TRBJ2-1; weak D call: TRBD2 (6 bases). Between the trimmed V and J ends, which lost 1 base and 8 bases, there was a span of 9 bases. Germline-derived CDR1 and CDR2 are PRHDT and FYEKMQ (reference sequence). The CDR3 runs 13 residues. The CDR3: CASSLESGDEQFF. The CDR3 DNA follows: TGTGCCAGCAGCTTAGAATCGGGGGATGAGCAGTTCTTC.

This chain uses TRBV30 with TRBJ2-7; a possible D gene is TRBD1 (7 bases). The V end was cut by 4 bases, the J end by 4 bases, with 11 bases between. The CDR3 sequence is 12 residues long. Germline CDR1 GTSNPN, CDR2 SVGIG (reference sequence). The chain's CDR3 is CAWTRGVYEQYF. As DNA, the CDR3 is TGTGCCTGGACCAGGGGGGTTTACGAGCAGTACTTC.

This clone came up a few times. The J gene is TRBJ1-1, the V gene TRBV2; D not certain. The CDR3 has 14 amino acids. CDR1 SNHLY and CDR2 FYNNEI come from the germline V gene. Between the trimmed V and J ends, which lost 0 bases and 7 bases, there was a span of 12 bases. This CDR3 is CASSEALLSSEAFF. CDR3 nucleotides: TGTGCCAGCAGTGAAGCGCTTTTGTCGAGTGAAGCTTTCTTT.

This chain links TRBV7-9 with TRBJ1-2; no firm D call. Germline V gene lookup returns CDR1 SEHNR and CDR2 FQNEAQ (reference sequence). V shed 4 bases and J shed 1 base, with 4 bases lying between them. This CDR3 has 12 residues. CDR3 region: CASSSINYGYTF. DNA of the CDR3: TGTGCCAGCAGCTCCATTAACTATGGCTACACCTTC.

This chain joins TRBV27 and TRBJ1-2; D not resolved. Trimming took off 5 bases at V and 8 bases at J, with 15 bases between the two ends. CDR3 length equals 13 residues. Germline CDR1 and CDR2: MNHEY and SMNVEV (reference sequence). The CDR3 bases are TGTGCCAGCAGTCTAGATTTCAGTCGGGGCTACACCTTC. This encodes CASSLDFSRGYTF.

This clone was found once. This chain connects TRBV29-1 to TRBJ1-1; unclear D gene. The germline CDR1 and CDR2 sequences are SQVTM and ANQGSEA. Trimming shortened V by 4 bases and J by 5 bases, and 11 bases separated the two germline ends. The CDR3 runs 12 residues. CDR3 in DNA: TGCAGCGTTGCGCAGTTGGGTACTGAAGCTTTCTTT. Residues: CSVAQLGTEAFF.

The gene calls are TRBV13 and TRBJ2-5; unclear D gene. Germline CDR1 PRHDT, CDR2 FYEKMQ (reference sequence). The V end lost 3 bases, the J end lost 4 bases, and 6 bases lay between the germline ends. The length of the CDR3 is 12 residues. The CDR3 spells CASSFLSETQYF. The CDR3 coding sequence is TGTGCCAGCAGCTTTCTTTCAGAGACCCAGTACTTC.